A selection of T cell receptor beta chains follows, all from one sample in a study of blood T cell repertoires in COVID-19. Data came from immunoSEQ multiplex PCR; TCRdb stores just in-frame clones and leaves some out. This repertoire shows 250,000 or so clones, roughly 80% found once; its top ten account for over 5.5%. What was sequenced was peripheral blood. These receptor sequences come from a woman aged 60 to 75 with active or convalescent COVID-19. Both conserved end residues are part of each CDR3. The D gene is left open where the match is weak. Only some rows state a clone size, as once, few, many or a class for expanded clones.

D gene: .; V gene: TRBV28; clone size: .; CDR3 length: 15; J gene: TRBJ1-1; CDR3 protein: CASSSHGARNTEAFF; CDR3 DNA: TGTGCCAGCAGTTCCCATGGGGCTAGGAACACTGAAGCTTTCTTT
D gene: .; V gene: TRBV7-8; clone size: once; CDR3 length: 14; J gene: TRBJ1-2; CDR3 protein: CASSLEKGVYGYTF; CDR3 DNA: TGTGCCAGCAGCTTAGAAAAGGGAGTCTATGGCTACACCTTC
D gene: TRBD1; V gene: TRBV11-2; clone size: .; CDR3 length: 15; J gene: TRBJ2-5; CDR3 protein: CASSLQGALGETQYF; CDR3 DNA: TGTGCCAGCAGCCTACAGGGGGCGCTAGGCGAGACCCAGTACTTC
D gene: TRBD2; V gene: TRBV2; clone size: once; CDR3 length: 17; J gene: TRBJ2-5; CDR3 protein: CASSLGLAGASGETQYF; CDR3 DNA: TGTGCCAGCAGCCTGGGACTAGCGGGGGCCTCAGGGGAGACCCAGTACTTC
D gene: TRBD1; V gene: TRBV29-1; clone size: .; CDR3 length: 18; J gene: TRBJ2-1; CDR3 protein: CSVERDLLPGTAYNEQFF; CDR3 DNA: TGCAGCGTTGAACGCGACCTACTTCCCGGGACAGCCTACAATGAGCAGTTCTTC
D gene: .; V gene: TRBV28; clone size: .; CDR3 length: 17; J gene: TRBJ1-1; CDR3 protein: CASSSMAFSSRGTEAFF; CDR3 DNA: TGTGCCAGCAGTTCTATGGCCTTCTCCAGCCGGGGCACTGAAGCTTTCTTT
D gene: .; V gene: TRBV19; clone size: .; CDR3 length: 15; J gene: TRBJ2-1; CDR3 protein: CASSIGVANSNEQFF; CDR3 DNA: TGTGCCAGTAGTATTGGCGTAGCTAATAGCAATGAGCAGTTCTTC
D gene: .; V gene: TRBV7-8; clone size: few; CDR3 length: 13; J gene: TRBJ1-2; CDR3 protein: CASSRAGGYGYTF; CDR3 DNA: TGTGCCAGCAGCCGGGCGGGGGGGTATGGCTACACCTTC
D gene: TRBD1; V gene: TRBV6-5; clone size: .; CDR3 length: 13; J gene: TRBJ2-7; CDR3 protein: CASGPGQSYEQYF; CDR3 DNA: TGTGCCAGCGGCCCGGGACAGTCCTACGAGCAGTACTTC
D gene: TRBD1; V gene: TRBV7-8; clone size: .; CDR3 length: 16; J gene: TRBJ1-2; CDR3 protein: CASSFLGQGARYGYTF; CDR3 DNA: TGTGCCAGCAGCTTTTTAGGACAGGGGGCCCGTTATGGCTACACCTTC
D gene: TRBD1; V gene: TRBV2; clone size: .; CDR3 length: 13; J gene: TRBJ1-2; CDR3 protein: CASRWTGGWGYTF; CDR3 DNA: TGTGCCAGCCGATGGACAGGGGGCTGGGGCTACACCTTC
D gene: TRBD1; V gene: TRBV28; clone size: few; CDR3 length: 15; J gene: TRBJ1-6; CDR3 protein: CASRTGYASNSPLHF; CDR3 DNA: TGTGCCAGCAGGACAGGGTACGCCTCCAATTCACCCCTCCACTTT
D gene: TRBD2; V gene: TRBV18; clone size: few; CDR3 length: 15; J gene: TRBJ2-1; CDR3 protein: CASSATSGNHNEQFF; CDR3 DNA: TGTGCCAGCTCGGCGACTAGCGGGAACCACAATGAGCAGTTCTTC
D gene: TRBD1; V gene: TRBV3-1/TRBV3-2; clone size: .; CDR3 length: 17; J gene: TRBJ2-7; CDR3 protein: CASSQPGGTGRPYEQYF; CDR3 DNA: TGTGCCAGCAGCCAGCCCGGAGGGACAGGCCGACCCTACGAGCAGTACTTC
D gene: TRBD1; V gene: TRBV7-2; clone size: .; CDR3 length: 15; J gene: TRBJ2-3; CDR3 protein: CASSYKSRGWNTQYF; CDR3 DNA: TGTGCCAGCAGTTACAAAAGCAGGGGGTGGAATACGCAGTATTTT
D gene: .; V gene: TRBV19; clone size: .; CDR3 length: 14; J gene: TRBJ1-5; CDR3 protein: CASSQRGGDQPQHF; CDR3 DNA: TGTGCCAGTTCCCAGCGGGGCGGGGATCAGCCCCAGCATTTT
D gene: .; V gene: TRBV28; clone size: .; CDR3 length: 13; J gene: TRBJ2-7; CDR3 protein: CAASRGRGNEQYF; CDR3 DNA: TGTGCCGCCTCCAGGGGCCGAGGGAACGAGCAGTACTTC
D gene: TRBD2; V gene: TRBV3-1/TRBV3-2; clone size: .; CDR3 length: 15; J gene: TRBJ2-1; CDR3 protein: CASSPLAGGINEQFF; CDR3 DNA: TGTGCCAGCAGCCCTCTAGCGGGGGGGATCAATGAGCAGTTCTTC
D gene: .; V gene: TRBV7-2; clone size: .; CDR3 length: 12; J gene: TRBJ1-2; CDR3 protein: CASSLGGYGYTF; CDR3 DNA: TGTGCCAGCAGCTTAGGAGGGTATGGCTACACCTTC
D gene: .; V gene: TRBV19; clone size: .; CDR3 length: 15; J gene: TRBJ1-2; CDR3 protein: CASSIGGGQSYGYTF; CDR3 DNA: TGTGCCAGTAGTATAGGGGGGGGCCAGAGCTATGGCTACACCTTC
D gene: TRBD1; V gene: TRBV5-1; clone size: .; CDR3 length: 16; J gene: TRBJ2-3; CDR3 protein: CASSLQGAASTDTQYF; CDR3 DNA: TGCGCCAGCAGCTTGCAGGGGGCGGCTAGCACAGATACGCAGTATTTT
D gene: .; V gene: TRBV6-2/TRBV6-3; clone size: .; CDR3 length: 14; J gene: TRBJ1-2; CDR3 protein: CASSYLDRNYGYTF; CDR3 DNA: TGTGCCAGCAGTTACCTCGACAGGAACTATGGCTACACCTTC
D gene: .; V gene: TRBV28; clone size: .; CDR3 length: 17; J gene: TRBJ1-1; CDR3 protein: CASSLGQDHPFGTEAFF; CDR3 DNA: TGTGCCAGCAGTTTGGGGCAGGACCATCCTTTCGGCACTGAAGCTTTCTTT
D gene: TRBD2; V gene: TRBV11-2; clone size: .; CDR3 length: 19; J gene: TRBJ2-3; CDR3 protein: CASSSKKIAGSPPTDTQYF; CDR3 DNA: TGTGCCAGCAGCTCGAAGAAGATAGCGGGGTCCCCTCCCACAGATACGCAGTATTTT
D gene: TRBD2; V gene: TRBV2; clone size: .; CDR3 length: 14; J gene: TRBJ2-3; CDR3 protein: CATGTRERTDTQYF; CDR3 DNA: TGTGCCACCGGGACTAGGGAACGCACAGATACGCAGTATTTT
D gene: .; V gene: TRBV7-9; clone size: .; CDR3 length: 14; J gene: TRBJ1-5; CDR3 protein: CASSPAGTHQPQHF; CDR3 DNA: TGTGCCAGCAGCCCGGCCGGGACACATCAGCCCCAGCATTTT
D gene: .; V gene: TRBV12-3/TRBV12-4; clone size: .; CDR3 length: 12; J gene: TRBJ2-1; CDR3 protein: CASSQNYNEQFF; CDR3 DNA: TGTGCCAGCAGCCAAAACTACAATGAGCAGTTCTTC
D gene: .; V gene: TRBV18; clone size: .; CDR3 length: 14; J gene: TRBJ2-7; CDR3 protein: CASSPDSTSYEQYF; CDR3 DNA: TGTGCCAGCTCACCGGACAGTACATCCTACGAGCAGTACTTC